The 20 T cell receptor beta chains given below trace back to one sample, sequenced in a study of tumor-infiltrating lymphocytes in primary liver carcinoma. A primer in the constant region served to generate TCR beta cDNA from approximately 500 ng of total RNA. Nested multiplex PCR, run for three rounds with slightly modified ARM-PCR, yielded TCR beta libraries. For roughly 10 cycles apiece, the opening two PCR rounds ran with TRBV1-TRBV30 forward primers and a C-beta reverse primer. TCRdb re-analysed the multiplex PCR reads in MiXCR, keeping a single row per CDR3 protein. The sample consists of 90,000 to 150,000 distinct CDR3 sequences, roughly 70% of them appearing once. The source material, about 17-31 mg of unsorted bulk tissue, was used to co-extract RNA and DNA. The sample was tumor-adjacent normal liver tissue. The source is an older woman with primary liver carcinoma and hepatitis B virus infection.

With respect to this clonotype: A much larger clone sits a single nucleotide away, making a read error possible. This chain joins TRBV28 and TRBJ1-1; the D gene is possibly TRBD1 (5 bases). V lost 6 bases, J lost 5 bases, and 16 bases lay in between. Germline V gene lookup returns CDR1 MDHEN and CDR2 SYDVKM. The CDR3 consists of 14 residues. DNA of the CDR3: TGTGCCAGCAGCCCCGGGACGTTCCTGACTGAAGCTTTCTTT. Protein: CASSPGTFLTEAFF.

This clonotype was counted a few times. A read error may produce the germline difference seen at one junction end. V gene TRBV5-1 combines with J gene TRBJ1-4; perhaps TRBD1 as D (6 bases). Germline V gene data show CDR1 as SGHRS and CDR2 as YFSETQ. The CDR3 is 15 amino acids. The CDR3 nucleotides are TGCGCCAGCAGCCTCGGACAGTCGGACAATGAAAAACCGTTTTTT. Protein: CASSLGQSDNEKPFF.

About this clonotype itself: The final CDR3 position lacks the conserved phenylalanine or tryptophan, pointing to a likely read error. J is TRBJ2-3 and V is TRBV28, with D unresolved. V lost 5 bases to trimming and J lost 3 bases, with 18 bases between them. This CDR3 is 16 amino acids long. Looked up from germline, CDR1 is MDHEN and CDR2 is SYDVKM. The DNA of the CDR3 is TGTGCCAGCAGTCCGCCGGTGAGGCTTGTAACAGATACGCAGTATCTT. Translation: CASSPPVRLVTDTQYL.

The table lists this clonotype with many counts. V is TRBV5-5 and J is TRBJ1-5, with 9 bases lining up with TRBD1. The CDR3 sequence is 15 residues long. Unmatched junction bases numbered 7, after V lost 4 bases and J lost 5 bases. Looked up from germline, CDR1 is SGHKS and CDR2 is YYEKEE (reference sequence). CDR3 DNA sequence: TGTGCCAGCAGCCACACAGGGGGCGCGGATCAGCCCCAGCATTTT. This sequence encodes CASSHTGGADQPQHF.

About this clonotype itself: This clone may be a read error of a much larger clone one base away. J is TRBJ2-7 and V is TRBV5-1; TRBD1 agrees at 9 bases. This CDR3 spans 15 amino acids. The V gene's germline CDR1 is SGHRS and CDR2 YFSETQ. The CDR3 DNA sequence: TGCACCAGCAGCTCCGGACAGGGGATCACCTACGAGCAGTACTTC. This sequence encodes CTSSSGQGITYEQYF.

This sequence joins TRBV19 and TRBJ1-5, with D unresolved. This CDR3 has 15 residues. The V end was cut by 1 base, the J end by 1 base, with 8 bases between. CDR1 and CDR2 (germline): LNHDA, SQIVND (reference sequence). CDR3 loop: CASSIVPGSNQPQHF. In nucleotides, the CDR3 is TGTGCCAGTAGTATAGTCCCAGGAAGCAATCAGCCCCAGCATTTT.

About this clonotype: It is likely a read error, because the conserved phenylalanine at the end of the CDR3 is missing. The gene calls are TRBV29-1 and TRBJ2-4; 7 nucleotides agree with TRBD2. V shed 6 bases, J shed 5 bases, and the junction held 10 bases outside the gene matches. Looked up from germline, CDR1 is SQVTM and CDR2 is ANQGSEA. The CDR3 is made up of 14 amino acids. The chain's CDR3 is CSVKGGRAENIQYL. Here the CDR3 DNA reads TGCAGCGTGAAGGGAGGGCGGGCCGAAAACATTCAGTACTTG.

Points on this clonotype: No conserved phenylalanine or tryptophan ends this CDR3, so it is likely a read error. The DNA is omitted, as the CDR3 cannot be located on it reliably, and the CDR3 follows TCRdb's listing. V usage is TRBV4-1 and J usage is TRBJ2-1; the D segment call TRBD1 is taken from the table without a DNA check. CDR1 MGHRA and CDR2 YSYEKL come from the germline V gene. The CDR3 is 14 amino acids long, termini counted. CDR3: CASSQLPGRNERFL.

Turning to this clonotype: Because it lacks the conserved phenylalanine or tryptophan at the end, this CDR3 is likely a read error. V and J are TRBV29-1 and TRBJ1-2, with 7 positions matching TRBD1. This CDR3 comprises 14 residues. The germline V gene encodes CDR1 SQVTM and CDR2 ANQGSEA. The CDR3 bases are TGCAAGGTCGGAAGTAGGGGGCGATACTATGGCTACACCCTC. This encodes CKVGSRGRYYGYTL.

The gene calls are TRBV12-3 or TRBV12-4 and TRBJ2-6, with D possibly being TRBD1 (6 bases). V lost 9 bases to trimming and J lost 9 bases, with 21 bases between them. The CDR3 consists of 15 residues. CDR3 bases: TGTGCCAGTAGTCGACAACAGGGTGGGATCAACGTCCTGACTTTC. Its translation is CASSRQQGGINVLTF.

In this sample, this clonotype turned up many times. The chain links TRBV4-3 to TRBJ1-2; D possibly corresponds to TRBD1 (5 bases). The CDR3 has 15 residues. V shed 0 bases and J shed 6 bases, with 14 bases lying between them. The germline V gene encodes CDR1 LGHNA and CDR2 YSLEER. CDR3 in DNA: TGCGCCAGCAGCCAAGATTGGGGCAGGGTGAATGGCTACACCTTC. This translates into CASSQDWGRVNGYTF.

The gene calls are TRBV12-3 or TRBV12-4 and TRBJ1-1; 7 bases are a match to TRBD1. Trimming cost V 7 bases and J 3 bases; bases outside gene matches: 11. The CDR3 extends over 15 amino acids. CDR3: CASISYGQADTEAFF. The DNA of the CDR3 is TGTGCCAGCATCTCCTACGGACAGGCGGACACTGAAGCTTTCTTT.

Turning to this clonotype: One junction end disagrees with the germline gene, perhaps due to a read error. This chain connects TRBV11-2 to TRBJ1-6; D is unclear. This CDR3 is 15 amino acids long. Germline CDR1 reads SGHAT; CDR2 reads FQNNGV. Here the CDR3 DNA reads TGTGCCAGCAGCTTTGAAGCAGGAGGCAATTCATCCCTCCACTTT. It codes for CASSFEAGGNSSLHF.

The chain uses TRBV20-1 and TRBJ2-1, with 15 bases lining up with TRBD2. CDR3 length: 15 residues. The V and J ends lost 6 bases and 7 bases, in that order; junction bases with no gene match: 7. Germline V CDR1 and CDR2: DFQATT, SNEGSKA (reference sequence). CDR3 amino acids: CSALGGTSGRNEQFF. The CDR3 bases are TGCAGTGCCCTGGGCGGGACTAGCGGGAGGAATGAGCAGTTCTTC.

This clonotype was seen ten or more times. V usage is TRBV5-1 and J usage is TRBJ2-2; a weak D match, TRBD1 (7 bases). The CDR3 sequence is 15 residues long. Trimming shortened V by 7 bases and J by 3 bases, and 16 bases separated the two germline ends. Germline CDR1 reads SGHRS; CDR2 reads YFSETQ. CDR3 nucleotides: TGCGCCAGCGGAATCACAGGGGACTACACCGGGGAGCTGTTTTTT. Translation gives CASGITGDYTGELFF.

The J gene is TRBJ1-1, the V gene TRBV5-1; 7 bases agree with TRBD1. From germline, CDR1 is SGHRS and CDR2 YFSETQ. Trimming took 5 bases from V and 11 from J; bases not matched to a gene: 18. CDR3 size: 15 residues. CDR3 region: CASSFGQAATPLAFF. The CDR3 nucleotides read TGCGCCAGCAGTTTCGGACAGGCTGCGACCCCCCTGGCTTTCTTT.

V usage is TRBV28 and J usage is TRBJ2-7; D unresolved. Between the trimmed V and J ends, which lost 2 bases and 6 bases, there was a span of 17 bases. The CDR3 totals 15 residues. The germline gives CDR1 MDHEN, CDR2 SYDVKM. The CDR3 nucleotides read TGTGCCAGCAGTTTAGCGGCTAGTAATGTGGGCGAGCAGTACTTC. Amino acids: CASSLAASNVGEQYF. Looking up the rest from reference TRBV28 and TRBJ2-7 gives the full variable domain: DVKVTQSSRYLVKRTGEKVFLECVQDMDHENMFWYRQDPGLGLRLIYFSYDVKMKEKGDIPEGYSVSREKKERFSLILESASTNQTSMYLCASSLAASNVGEQYFGPGTRLTVT.

Points on this clonotype: The junction differs from germline at one of its ends, possibly a read error. The chain uses TRBV29-1 and TRBJ2-1, with D unclear. This CDR3 is built from 14 residues. Germline V gene data show CDR1 as SQVTM and CDR2 as ANQGSEA. The CDR3 DNA reads as TGCAGCGTTGAAGGCAGCGTGAGAAGGAATGAACAGTTCTTC. This sequence encodes CSVEGSVRRNEQFF.

With respect to this clonotype: Mismatch with germline at one junction end may stem from a read error. The V and J genes are TRBV24-1 and TRBJ1-2; no definite D call. Germline V gene sequence: CDR1 KGHDR, CDR2 SFDVKD. This CDR3 is 14 amino acids long. The CDR3 region is CATSDLRLDYGYIF. CDR3 DNA sequence: TGCGCCACCAGTGATTTGCGCCTGGACTATGGCTACATCTTC.

Relative to its sample, this clonotype is medium-sized (0.01 to 0.1%). The J gene is TRBJ2-3, the V gene TRBV11-2; D is unclear. Germline V gene lookup returns CDR1 SGHAT and CDR2 FQNNGV. This CDR3 spans 15 amino acids. With 0 bases removed from V and 0 bases from J, the gap between germline ends came to 7 bases. CDR3 sequence: CASSLERFSTDTQYF. CDR3 nucleotide sequence: TGTGCCAGCAGCTTAGAGCGATTTAGCACAGATACGCAGTATTTT.